These 7 T cell receptor beta chains were sequenced from one sample in a study of blood T cell repertoires in COVID-19. The method was immunoSEQ multiplex PCR; TCRdb's version includes in-frame clones alone and lacks a portion of them. The repertoire holds about 160,000 clones, with roughly 93% as singletons. Sequenced: peripheral blood. These receptor sequences come from a man between 18 and 35 years old with acute or convalescent COVID-19.

The CDR3 DNA reads TGTGCCAGCAGCGCCAAGGGACATCCGAACACTGAAGCTTTCTTT. Translating it yields CASSAKGHPNTEAFF. The gene calls are TRBV9 and TRBJ1-1, with a weak D call TRBD1 (6 bases). Germline CDR1 and CDR2: SGDLS and YYNGEE. The V gene lost 3 bases and the J gene lost 1 base, with 13 bases spanning the gap. The length of the CDR3 is 15 residues. The entire variable domain, with the rest obtained from reference TRBV9 and TRBJ1-1, is as follows: DSGVTQTPKHLITATGQRVTLRCSPRSGDLSVYWYQQSLDQGLQFLIQYYNGEERAKGNILERFSAQQFPDLHSELNLSSLELGDSALYFCASSAKGHPNTEAFFGQGTRLTVV.

The CDR3: CASSLQPNTEAFF. CDR3 bases: TGTGCCAGCAGCTTACAGCCGAACACTGAAGCTTTCTTT. V gene TRBV5-4 combines with J gene TRBJ1-1; no reliable D call. CDR3 length: 13 residues. Germline lookup yields CDR1 SGHNT and CDR2 YYREEE (reference sequence). V was trimmed by 2 bases and J by 1 base, leaving 6 bases between them.

This clone was seen just once. The chain employs TRBV27 and TRBJ1-2; 7 bases align to TRBD1. CDR1 is MNHEY and CDR2 is SMNVEV in the germline V gene (reference sequence). The CDR3 is made up of 17 amino acids. Unmatched junction bases numbered 17, after V lost 5 bases and J lost 5 bases. CDR3 coding DNA: TGTGCCAGCAGTCCCATGGACAGGACAACGACTCAGTATGGCTACACCTTC. Amino acids: CASSPMDRTTTQYGYTF.

CDR3 coding DNA: TGTGCCAGCAGCTTGACAGCCCCCTCCTACAATGAGCAGTTCTTC. It translates to CASSLTAPSYNEQFF. The chain recombines TRBV5-5 with TRBJ2-1; D is unresolved. Germline V gene data show CDR1 as SGHKS and CDR2 as YYEKEE (reference sequence). Trimming removed 1 base from V and 0 bases from J, with 8 bases in between. The CDR3 contains 15 residues. Drawing the rest from reference TRBV5-5 and TRBJ2-1, the complete variable domain is DAGVTQSPTHLIKTRGQQVTLRCSPISGHKSVSWYQQVLGQGPQFIFQYYEKEERGRGNFPDRFSARQFPNYSSELNVNALLLGDSALYLCASSLTAPSYNEQFFGPGTRLTVL.

CDR3 region: CASSETGRDQPQHF. In DNA form, the CDR3 reads TGCGCCAGCAGTGAAACAGGGAGGGATCAGCCCCAGCATTTT. V and J are TRBV10-2 and TRBJ1-5, with D tentatively TRBD1 (6 bases). CDR3 length equals 14 residues. Germline loops: CDR1 WSHSY, CDR2 SAAADI. The V end lost 3 bases, the J end lost 5 bases, and 11 bases lay between the germline ends.

V and J are TRBV19 and TRBJ2-6, with 8 bases aligning to TRBD1. The CDR3 has 17 residues. V lost 5 bases to trimming and J lost 2 bases; unmatched junction nucleotides: 8. Per the germline V gene, CDR1 is LNHDA and CDR2 is SQIVND (reference sequence). The DNA for the CDR3 is TGTGCCAGTAGTCGGGGCCCAGGGGGCACTGGGGCCAACGTCCTGACTTTC. It yields the protein CASSRGPGGTGANVLTF.

The chain has TRBV5-1 and TRBJ2-3; the match to TRBD1 covers 8 bases. Germline V gene lookup returns CDR1 SGHRS and CDR2 YFSETQ. This CDR3 spans 15 amino acids. The V and J ends lost 5 bases and 4 bases, in that order; junction bases with no gene match: 9. CDR3 bases: TGCGCCAGCAGTTTAACCCAGGGGGCGGCAGATACGCAGTATTTT. Its protein product is CASSLTQGAADTQYF.